The next 23 T cell receptor beta chains were all read from a single sample in a study of blood T cell repertoires in COVID-19. The data were produced by immunoSEQ multiplex PCR, yet TCRdb's version contains in-frame clones alone and is incomplete. Among 180,000 or so clones listed, approximately 83% were seen once. Material for sequencing was peripheral blood. The receptor set was obtained from a man aged 55 to 70 with acute or convalescent COVID-19.

The chain couples TRBV19 to TRBJ2-7; 8 nucleotides agree with TRBD2. With V trimmed by 4 bases and J by 2 bases, 13 bases remained unmatched. Germline CDR1 is LNHDA and CDR2 is SQIVND (reference sequence). CDR3 length: 17 residues. The CDR3 bases are TGTGCCAGTAGTACACTTTCCTTCGGGACTAGTACCTACGAGCAGTACTTC. It encodes CASSTLSFGTSTYEQYF.

The chain employs TRBV7-9 and TRBJ2-5; 7 nucleotides agree with TRBD2. The V segment lost 9 bases and the J segment 4 bases; nucleotides outside the gene matches: 5. Germline CDR1 SEHNR, CDR2 FQNEAQ (reference sequence). This CDR3 is built from 12 residues. CDR3 sequence reads: CASWGGIETQYF. The DNA of the CDR3 is TGTGCCAGTTGGGGAGGGATAGAGACCCAGTACTTC.

J is TRBJ1-2 and V is TRBV24-1; 9 bases fit TRBD1. The CDR3 loop spans 13 amino acids. J gave up 8 bases and V 7 bases, and 7 bases lay outside the gene matches. The germline gives CDR1 KGHDR, CDR2 SFDVKD. The CDR3 here is CATRGTGTSGYTF. CDR3 bases: TGTGCCACCAGGGGGACAGGGACCTCCGGCTACACCTTC.

This chain connects TRBV28 to TRBJ1-2; TRBD1 matches at 7 bases. The CDR3 length is 16 residues. V shed 3 bases and J 2 bases; nucleotides not matched to a gene: 9. The germline CDR1 and CDR2 sequences are MDHEN and SYDVKM. CDR3 in DNA: TGTGCCAGCAGTTTCCCCGGGGACAGCCTGAACTATGGCTACACCTTC. Its protein product is CASSFPGDSLNYGYTF.

The gene calls are TRBV7-8 and TRBJ2-5, with TRBD2 matching 8 bases. After removal of 1 base from V and 2 bases from J, the junction contained 12 bases not matched to a gene. The CDR3 runs to 18 residues. The germline CDR1 and CDR2 sequences are SGHVS and FQNEAQ. The CDR3 nucleotides are TGTGCCAGCAGCTTAGTCTTCCGGTCGAGCGGGAGACAAGAGACCCAGTACTTC. It encodes CASSLVFRSSGRQETQYF.

The gene calls are TRBV19 and TRBJ2-2, with D uncertain. Germline V gene data show CDR1 as LNHDA and CDR2 as SQIVND (reference sequence). There are 13 residues in the CDR3. The germline V and J ends were trimmed by 7 bases and 2 bases, with 8 bases remaining between them. The chain's CDR3 is CASTFTNTGELFF. CDR3 in DNA: TGTGCCAGTACCTTCACAAACACCGGGGAGCTGTTTTTT. The complete variable domain, with remaining parts taken from reference TRBV19 and TRBJ2-2, reads DGGITQSPKYLFRKEGQNVTLSCEQNLNHDAMYWYRQDPGQGLRLIYYSQIVNDFQKGDIAEGYSVSREKKESFPLTVTSAQKNPTAFYLCASTFTNTGELFFGEGSRLTVL.

The count of this clone is one. The rearrangement uses TRBV29-1 and TRBJ2-3, with 12 bases that match TRBD1. The CDR3 spans 14 residues. CDR1 SQVTM and CDR2 ANQGSEA come from the germline V gene. The trim removed 5 bases at V and 2 bases at J, leaving 2 bases unmatched. CDR3 nucleotides: TGCAGCGTTCGGGACAGGGGGCCCACAGATACGCAGTATTTT. The encoded protein is CSVRDRGPTDTQYF.

The chain links TRBV6-4 to TRBJ1-1; D may be TRBD1 (6 bases). This CDR3 comprises 13 residues. The germline gives CDR1 MRHNA, CDR2 SNTAGT. V lost 2 bases, J lost 11 bases, and 15 bases lay in between. The CDR3 nucleotides read TGTGCCAGCAGTGACCCACGGACAGTAAGGGCTTTCTTT. This translates into CASSDPRTVRAFF.

The chain links TRBV6-5 to TRBJ1-6; no reliable D call. Germline V gene lookup returns CDR1 MNHEY and CDR2 SVGAGI. This CDR3 has 12 amino acids. With 6 bases removed from V and 5 bases from J, the gap between germline ends came to 5 bases. The CDR3 DNA reads as TGTGCCAGCAGCCCAAATAATTCACCCCTCCACTTT. Amino acid sequence: CASSPNNSPLHF.

The genes are TRBV3-1 (or the pseudogene TRBV3-2) and TRBJ1-1, with 10 positions matching TRBD1. From germline, CDR1 is LGHDT and CDR2 YNNKEL (reference sequence). Trimming at V came to 6 bases and at J to 0 bases, leaving 4 bases not matched to a gene. The CDR3 sequence is 15 residues long. CDR3 protein: CASSRDRGMNTEAFF. As DNA, the CDR3 is TGTGCCAGCAGTCGGGACAGGGGAATGAACACTGAAGCTTTCTTT.

V gene TRBV28 combines with J gene TRBJ1-4; TRBD1 aligns across 10 bases. The germline V gene encodes CDR1 MDHEN and CDR2 SYDVKM. The V gene end was trimmed by 4 bases and the J gene end by 10 bases; junction bases not matched to a gene: 3. CDR3 size: 13 residues. CDR3 sequence (DNA): TGTGCCAGCAGTTCCTGGGACAGGGGAAAACTGTTTTTT. Protein: CASSSWDRGKLFF.

The J gene is TRBJ1-2, the V gene TRBV6-5, with 7 bases matching TRBD1. CDR1 is MNHEY, CDR2 SVGAGI, per germline. V lost 2 bases and J lost 8; bases outside the gene matches: 11. This CDR3 has 15 residues. The CDR3 region is CASSYPLGTVDGYTF. CDR3 nucleotides: TGTGCCAGCAGTTACCCCCTAGGGACAGTCGACGGCTACACCTTC.

This chain links TRBV29-1 with TRBJ1-1; D ambiguous. This CDR3 comprises 14 residues. V was trimmed by 4 bases and J by 1 base, leaving 13 bases between them. Germline V CDR1 and CDR2: SQVTM, ANQGSEA. In DNA, the CDR3 is TGCAGCGTTGGACGACAAATAGGGAACACTGAAGCTTTCTTT. Amino acid sequence: CSVGRQIGNTEAFF. Together with reference TRBV29-1 and TRBJ1-1, the CDR3 gives the full variable domain: SAVISQKPSRDICQRGTSLTIQCQVDSQVTMMFWYRQQPGQSLTLIATANQGSEATYESGFVIDKFPISRPNLTFSTLTVSNMSPEDSSIYLCSVGRQIGNTEAFFGQGTRLTVV.

This clone was detected once. The genes are TRBV24-1 and TRBJ2-3, with 9 bases fitting TRBD1. This CDR3 is built from 19 residues. CDR1 is KGHDR, CDR2 SFDVKD, per germline. The trim removed 5 bases at V and 0 bases at J, leaving 14 bases unmatched. CDR3 sequence reads: CATSAPDRGGSPSTDTQYF. The CDR3 nucleotides read TGTGCCACCAGTGCTCCGGACAGGGGTGGATCCCCTAGCACAGATACGCAGTATTTT.

This clone was counted ten times or more. This chain connects TRBV7-9 to TRBJ2-3; 10 bases line up with TRBD2. With 4 bases clipped from V and 1 base from J, the junction kept 8 bases outside the gene matches. The CDR3 has 17 residues. Per germline, CDR1 SEHNR and CDR2 FQNEAQ (reference sequence). CDR3 nucleotide sequence: TGTGCCAGCAGCTGGACAGACGGGACTAGCGGCACAGATACGCAGTATTTT. Translated: CASSWTDGTSGTDTQYF.

CDR3 in amino acids: CASSFFTVEKLFF. CDR3 coding DNA: TGTGCCAGCAGCTTCTTCACAGTTGAAAAACTGTTTTTT. The V and J genes are TRBV5-8 and TRBJ1-4; D call uncertain. Germline CDR1 is SGHTS and CDR2 is YDEGEE. The V end lost 2 bases, the J end lost 7 bases, and 9 bases lay between the germline ends. CDR3 size: 13 residues.

This clone was recorded once. This chain links TRBV2 with TRBJ1-4; D is unclear. V was clipped by 4 bases and J by 5 bases, with 17 bases between them. This CDR3 contains 16 residues. Germline V gives CDR1 SNHLY, CDR2 FYNNEI. The DNA for the CDR3 is TGTGCCAGCAGTGTACTCTCAGCGCAACACAATGAAAAACTGTTTTTT. It translates to CASSVLSAQHNEKLFF. Full variable domain (rest looked up from reference TRBV2 and TRBJ1-4): EPEVTQTPSHQVTQMGQEVILRCVPISNHLYFYWYRQILGQKVEFLVSFYNNEISEKSEIFDDQFSVERPDGSNFTLKIRSTKLEDSAMYFCASSVLSAQHNEKLFFGSGTQLSVL.

This clone was seen a few times. V gene TRBV3-1 (or the pseudogene TRBV3-2) combines with J gene TRBJ1-2, with 7 nucleotides matching TRBD1. CDR3 length: 15 amino acids. CDR1 and CDR2 from the germline V gene are LGHDT and YNNKEL (reference sequence). Germline trimming cut 3 bases from V and 4 bases from J; bases unmatched to any gene: 8. CDR3 sequence reads: CASSQGQPTSYGYTF. The CDR3, as DNA: TGTGCCAGCAGCCAGGGACAGCCGACCTCCTATGGCTACACCTTC.

The CDR3 nucleotides are TGTGCCAGTAGCCTTCTCGCAGGGGGACTTAACTATGGCTACACCTTC. Translation gives CASSLLAGGLNYGYTF. The J gene is TRBJ1-2, the V gene TRBV19, with 7 bases identical to TRBD1. This CDR3 spans 16 amino acids. The germline V gene encodes CDR1 LNHDA and CDR2 SQIVND (reference sequence). Trimming took 6 bases from V and 1 from J; bases not matched to a gene: 11.

The chain links TRBV5-4 to TRBJ2-3; D is possibly TRBD2 (5 bases). The CDR3 covers 14 residues. The V gene's germline CDR1 is SGHNT and CDR2 YYREEE (reference sequence). V dropped 3 bases and J dropped 3 bases, with 11 bases sitting between them. The CDR3 coding sequence is TGTGCCAGCAGCTCCCCGGCGGGTACAGATACGCAGTATTTT. Protein sequence: CASSSPAGTDTQYF.

This clone was detected a few times. The V gene is TRBV19, the J gene TRBJ2-5, with 11 positions matching TRBD2. CDR1 and CDR2 (germline): LNHDA, SQIVND (reference sequence). The CDR3 loop spans 14 amino acids. With 2 bases clipped from V and 5 bases from J, the junction kept 1 base outside the gene matches. This chain's CDR3 is CASSILAGGETQYF. In DNA form, the CDR3 reads TGTGCCAGTAGTATACTAGCGGGAGGTGAGACCCAGTACTTC.

This clone was seen a single time. V is TRBV5-1 and J is TRBJ1-5; D unresolved. Germline CDR1 SGHRS, CDR2 YFSETQ. The ends were cut back, 4 bases at V and 2 bases at J, with 7 bases in the middle. This CDR3 is built from 13 residues. The CDR3 DNA sequence: TGCGCCAGCAGCCCATCAGGCAATCAGCCCCAGCATTTT. Protein product: CASSPSGNQPQHF.

V is TRBV6-5 and J is TRBJ2-3; 8 nucleotides match TRBD1. The CDR3 length is 15 residues. From germline, CDR1 is MNHEY and CDR2 SVGAGI. V lost 6 bases, J lost 0 bases, and 5 bases stayed unmatched. This CDR3 is CASSQQGVSTDTQYF. The CDR3 nucleotides are TGTGCCAGCAGCCAACAGGGGGTGAGCACAGATACGCAGTATTTT.